This TCR beta chain was sequenced in a study of blood T cell repertoires in COVID-19. The CDR3 totals 15 residues. Germline loops: CDR1 SGHRS, CDR2 YFSETQ. V lost 4 bases, J lost 8 bases, and 21 bases lay in between. Participants, about 18 to 90 years old, spanned around 26 US areas. The sample holds one count of this clone. Generated by immunoSEQ multiplex PCR, the TCRdb table keeps only in-frame clones and is missing some. Among hundreds of thousands of clones, 88% were seen once, and the ten largest hold approximately 2.1%. The TCR sequence derives from a woman between 40 and 50 years old with acute COVID-19. The chain carries TRBV5-1 and TRBJ1-1; maybe TRBD1 (5 bases). Material: PBMCs or T cells enriched from blood (not recorded which). CDR3 amino acids: CASSKQSGTGGEAFF. CDR3 coding DNA: TGCGCCAGCAGCAAGCAATCAGGGACGGGGGGAGAAGCTTTCTTT.